This TCR beta chain was profiled in a study of T cell responses to AZD1222 COVID-19 vaccine listed by TCRdb under 2021. Background for the entire study: A total of under 250 trial participants underwent TCR sequencing, of whom 200 to 220 had received two doses of AZD1222 and roughly 26 had received two doses of the MenACWY control vaccine. Trial participants were enrolled into age subgroups of 18-55, 56-69 and 70-plus years, which contained about 150, 28 and 57 TCR-sequenced participants, respectively.

What this sample's time point label stands for: sample from adult after SARS-CoV-2 infection, after symptom onset. A couple of convalescent COVID-19 patients, sampled after symptom onset from adults with prior SARS-CoV-2 infection, were also TCR-sequenced for comparison. The CDR3 regions of human TCRbeta chains were analyzed by immunosequencing. As for the authors' bioinformatics: Repertoire TCRs were matched against a reference library of SARS-CoV-2-specific TCRs generated with the MIRA antigen-specificity platform. Breadth was defined as the fraction of unique TCRs that were SARS-CoV-2-associated, and depth was defined as the fraction of total T cells that were SARS-CoV-2-associated. Each spike-specific TCR was assigned to its reactive spike region and to a CD4 or CD8 class using the MIRA data. Log10-transformed breadth and depth values were compared by one-way ANOVA with Sidak's multiple comparisons tests. TCRdb obtained this table from immuneACCESS and retained in-frame rearrangements with V and J assigned. These tables miss some clones; where compared with another copy, unresolved V genes account for less than half of the shortfall, and the remainder is unexplained. That table is the source of V, J and clone size, and D and trimming were worked out from the DNA. A total of 150,000 to 160,000 clones appear in this sample, about 88% of them only once. Over 6% of the sample rests with the top ten.

To note about this clone: Its antigen remains unidentified. No base qualities exist here, and no much larger clone lies one base off it.

Overall study results and their limits: After two AZD1222 doses, both the breadth and the depth of spike-specific TCRs were significantly higher than at day 0 and than in MenACWY recipients. Because no samples from the day 14 peak response were available, repertoires could be characterized only after the peak T cell response. Epitopes outside the regions mutated in the B.1.351 and B.1.1.7 variants were reportedly recognized by nearly half of the unique spike-specific TCRs. Vaccine-associated CD4 TCRs spanned the whole spike protein, with dominant responses in regions 160-218 and 743-854. Participants were mostly white British, with more females than males. The authors suggested clonal diversity may have been underestimated. Conclusions about previously exposed vaccinees were limited because only a handful of AZD1222 recipients were SARS-CoV-2 seropositive at baseline. The 56-69-year group was small, and its depth increase did not reach significance, likely because of low power.

From the cysteine up to the phenylalanine, the CDR3 has a length of 15 residues. The only DNA kept is the CDR3, 45 bases in frame from the first base. V lost 8 bases and J lost 9 bases; the stretch between them is 23 bases long. The germline V gene provides CDR1 SGHAT and CDR2 FQNNGV. The clonotype was recovered from an adult who had recovered from COVID-19. This sample comprised peripheral blood, obtained after recovery from COVID-19. The V and J genes are TRBV11-2 and TRBJ2-1; TRBD2 might be the D gene, on 6 matching bases. In nucleotide form, the sequence is TGTGCCAGCGTTTTCCGGCTAGAGGGGCGGGGTGAGCAGTTCTTC. This encodes CASVFRLEGRGEQFF.